This T cell receptor beta chain emerged from a study of breast tumors, draining lymph nodes, adjacent tissues. Study-wide points: The lymph node origin of tumor T cells was framed as consistent with a hypothesis, not demonstrated. Tumor repertoires ranked between lymph nodes and nontumor tissue in diversity, with V and J gene preferences.

Samples came from axillary lymph nodes draining the breast cancer. The length of the CDR3 is 14 residues. The ends were cut back, 6 bases at V and 1 base at J, with 13 bases in the middle. Germline V gene data show CDR1 as MNHEY and CDR2 as SVGEGT. Each CDR3 protein is one row after TCRdb ran MiXCR on the multiplex PCR reads. The table records under 150,000 distinct CDR3 sequences, 21% of them present only once. Points on this clonotype: Its matching antigen is unknown. This may come from a read error, since a much larger clone is one base off.

The sequence derives from a female donor with breast cancer. Some clones in this sample may be carry-over from other donors' samples. Sequencing was done on a sample of axillary lymph node tissue. The rearrangement uses TRBV6-2 or TRBV6-3 and TRBJ2-7; D not certain. The CDR3: CASRYGIVSYEQYF. The CDR3 DNA reads TGTGCCAGCAGGTACGGTATAGTTTCCTACGAGCAGTACTTC.